Detailed here is one T cell receptor (beta chain). The antigen is unknown. Clones were read by immunoSEQ multiplex PCR, and TCRdb kept only the in-frame ones, dropping some. The sample carries 53,000 or so clones, approximately 82% recorded once. This entry is derived from a study of lymphopenia after photon versus proton radiotherapy. Overall study findings and caveats: A bigger post-nadir fall in TCR diversity correlated inversely with survival time in deceased patients. Post-nadir diversity loss with photons came from oligoclonal expansion, particularly CD8+ Temra cells.

The CDR3 covers 16 residues. Germline V gene sequence: CDR1 MGHRA, CDR2 YSYEKL. V was clipped by 1 base and J by 0 bases; unmatched bases: 5. The receptor was isolated from a man aged 45-60 years with gastric cancer. The material sequenced was peripheral blood, taken from a patient treated with photon-based radiotherapy. The chain is built from TRBV4-1 and TRBJ2-5, with TRBD2 matching over 7 bases. CDR3 sequence (DNA): TGCGCCAGCAGCCAAGGGCCTAGCGGACACCAAGAGACCCAGTACTTC. Translated, it gives CASSQGPSGHQETQYF.